A selection of T cell receptor beta chains follows, all from one sample in a study of blood T cells in healthy people across ages. TCRdb ran MiXCR on the 5' RACE reads and lists one entry per CDR3 protein. The sample carries about 720,000 distinct CDR3 sequences, 20% to 30% recorded once. The same sample was also used in a study of T cells of mothers and their children.

The specimen sequenced was blood. Receptor source: a boy aged 10-17 years in good health. Both conserved end residues are part of each CDR3. The D gene is left open where the match is weak. Size is omitted from some rows. Given values are once, few, many or a class for expanded clones.

D	V	size	J	DNA	CDR3
-	TRBV14	-	TRBJ2-1	TGTGCCAGCAGCCAAGATATACGCCCAATTAATGAGCAGTTCTTC	CASSQDIRPINEQFF
-	TRBV6-6	-	TRBJ2-5	TGTGCCAGCAGTTACCTCAAAGAGACCCAGTACTTC	CASSYLKETQYF
TRBD1	TRBV20-1	-	TRBJ1-5	TGCAGTGCTAGGAAAGGGACAGGAAGCAATCAGCCCCAGCATTTT	CSARKGTGSNQPQHF
TRBD1	TRBV6-1	-	TRBJ2-1	TGTGCCAGCAGTCCAACCGAGGGACAGGGTCGAAATGAGCAGTTCTTC	CASSPTEGQGRNEQFF
-	TRBV7-2	-	TRBJ2-7	TGTGCCAGCAGCTCCTCTCAGGGAAGCGAGCAGTACTTC	CASSSSQGSEQYF
TRBD2	TRBV18	-	TRBJ2-7	TGTGCCAGTGCCCTAGCGGGGGTAAACGAGCAGTACTTC	CASALAGVNEQYF
-	TRBV12-3/TRBV12-4	-	TRBJ1-6	TGTGCCAGCAGTGACGGACAGTGGGGGGCATCACCCCTCCACTTT	CASSDGQWGASPLHF
-	TRBV9	-	TRBJ1-6	TGTGCCAGCAGCCCCGGGGGGCAGGGGAGTTCACCCCTCCACTTT	CASSPGGQGSSPLHF
TRBD2	TRBV15	few	TRBJ2-5	TGTGCCACCAGCAGAGGGGAAGCAGGGAGGGAAGAGACCCAGTACTTC	CATSRGEAGREETQYF
-	TRBV29-1	-	TRBJ1-3	TGCAGCGTTGACCCAGGCGGTGACACCATATATTTT	CSVDPGGDTIYF